This section outlines one T cell receptor beta chain sequence together with its context. Its antigen remains unidentified. These data are taken from a study of Ad26.COV2.S vaccination and SARS-CoV-2 variants. Study background: A COV1001 Ad26.COV2.S trial-arm participant provided the sample. Recipients of Ad26.COV2.S got it intramuscularly, once or twice 56 days apart. Regarding the study as a whole: CD8+ and CD4+ T cells specific for spike reportedly responded with substantial breadth after vaccination.

Here immunoSEQ multiplex PCR was the method, and the copy in TCRdb shows in-frame clones only, minus some. The profile shows 300,000 to 500,000 clones, about nine tenths of them singletons. The treatment denotes: around 19 received Ad26.COV2.S at low or high dose, single or two shots; a few received placebo; per-sample allocation not given. The samples date from day 63 after the first vaccine or placebo injection. The shot given was an Ad26 vector that makes Wuhan-strain SARS-CoV-2 spike. This TCR was recovered from a person between 18 and 65 years old who received the Ad26.COV2.S COVID-19 vaccine or a placebo. Source: peripheral blood, taken in a trial of Ad26.COV2.S vaccine versus placebo.

The DNA of the CDR3 is TGTGCCAGCAGCCTCATTCAAGGGACGGCCTACGAGCAGTACTTC. Protein: CASSLIQGTAYEQYF. The rearrangement links TRBV5-4 to TRBJ2-7, with D tentatively TRBD1 or TRBD2 (5 bases each). Per the germline V gene, CDR1 is SGHNT and CDR2 is YYREEE (reference sequence). Trimming removed 4 bases from V and 2 bases from J, with 16 bases in between. The CDR3 is 15 residues long.